The rows below give T cell receptor beta chains drawn from one sample of a study of glioma-infiltrating T cells. TCRdb fed the multiplex PCR reads into MiXCR, producing one record per CDR3 protein. The data hold approximately 100,000 distinct CDR3 sequences, with about 25% observed a single time. Material: glioma tissue, nonneoplastic brain tissue, or PBMCs (not recorded which). The receptor set was obtained from a human donor with low-grade glioma or glioblastoma, undergoing nonglioma brain surgery, or in good health (not recorded which). CDR3s leave out the opening cysteine and the closing phenylalanine or tryptophan. Each record gives: CDR3 protein, CDR3 length, J gene, V gene.

CDR3aa: ASSIGLSGVGAQY
len: 13
j_gene: TRBJ2-3
v_gene: TRBV7-2

CDR3aa: SVVLAGPSTDTQY
len: 13
j_gene: TRBJ2-3
v_gene: TRBV29-1

CDR3aa: ASVLGTAGGAYSRNTEAF
len: 18
j_gene: TRBJ1-1
v_gene: TRBV6-2/TRBV6-3

CDR3aa: SVLFRASGNHYEQY
len: 14
j_gene: TRBJ2-7
v_gene: TRBV29-1

CDR3aa: ASSLRRDRTGGYT
len: 13
j_gene: TRBJ1-2
v_gene: TRBV27

CDR3aa: ASSPVQNTEAF
len: 11
j_gene: TRBJ1-1
v_gene: TRBV18

CDR3aa: ASSVGTSYGSEQF
len: 13
j_gene: TRBJ2-1
v_gene: TRBV3-1

CDR3aa: ASSLDGRDYGYT
len: 12
j_gene: TRBJ1-2
v_gene: TRBV5-1

CDR3aa: ASSLGLQIEKLF
len: 12
j_gene: TRBJ1-4
v_gene: TRBV7-2

CDR3aa: ASSYSNQPQH
len: 10
j_gene: TRBJ1-5
v_gene: TRBV7-9

CDR3aa: AISDRDRSRNSPLH
len: 14
j_gene: TRBJ1-6
v_gene: TRBV10-3

CDR3aa: ASSYSPDRVIGTEAF
len: 15
j_gene: TRBJ1-1
v_gene: TRBV6-2/TRBV6-3

CDR3aa: ASSYRTGGSSYEQY
len: 14
j_gene: TRBJ2-7
v_gene: TRBV6-6

CDR3aa: ASSARGTEAF
len: 10
j_gene: TRBJ1-1
v_gene: TRBV2

CDR3aa: ASSPEERPDRADTQY
len: 15
j_gene: TRBJ2-3
v_gene: TRBV3-1

CDR3aa: ATSRVTSGGVQFEQF
len: 15
j_gene: TRBJ2-1
v_gene: TRBV15

CDR3aa: SAHEGMNTEAF
len: 11
j_gene: TRBJ1-1
v_gene: TRBV20-1

CDR3aa: AGQLAGVDTQY
len: 11
j_gene: TRBJ2-3
v_gene: TRBV28

CDR3aa: AINTRGINEQF
len: 11
j_gene: TRBJ2-1
v_gene: TRBV10-3

CDR3aa: ASSPAGTGYEETQY
len: 14
j_gene: TRBJ2-5
v_gene: TRBV12-3/TRBV12-4

CDR3aa: ASSLQGGRNTEAF
len: 13
j_gene: TRBJ1-1
v_gene: TRBV28

CDR3aa: GVEAPTSGSYERY
len: 13
j_gene: TRBJ2-7
v_gene: TRBV29-1

CDR3aa: AISYDNSQH
len: 9
j_gene: TRBJ1-5
v_gene: TRBV6-2/TRBV6-3

CDR3aa: AGSLARNTEAF
len: 11
j_gene: TRBJ1-1
v_gene: TRBV5-5

CDR3aa: ASRAGRYYNSPLH
len: 13
j_gene: TRBJ1-6
v_gene: TRBV12-3/TRBV12-4

CDR3aa: ASSLLRGFSTDTQY
len: 14
j_gene: TRBJ2-3
v_gene: TRBV7-9

CDR3aa: SARVVLAGNEQF
len: 12
j_gene: TRBJ2-1
v_gene: TRBV20-1

CDR3aa: ASSEWGRGDSPLH
len: 13
j_gene: TRBJ1-6
v_gene: TRBV2

CDR3aa: ASSDMDRLTEAF
len: 12
j_gene: TRBJ1-1
v_gene: TRBV6-1

CDR3aa: ASSLSSGSLNEQF
len: 13
j_gene: TRBJ2-1
v_gene: TRBV12-3/TRBV12-4

CDR3aa: ASSLEDRGPGETQY
len: 14
j_gene: TRBJ2-5
v_gene: TRBV7-9

CDR3aa: ASSWGASSGNTIY
len: 13
j_gene: TRBJ1-3
v_gene: TRBV6-1

CDR3aa: ASSYSAEIYNEQF
len: 13
j_gene: TRBJ2-1
v_gene: TRBV7-9

CDR3aa: ASSLDRGVTGELF
len: 13
j_gene: TRBJ2-2
v_gene: TRBV7-9

CDR3aa: ATSDLPRDMEIESNQPQH
len: 18
j_gene: TRBJ1-5
v_gene: TRBV24-1

CDR3aa: ASTPTGGADTQY
len: 12
j_gene: TRBJ2-3
v_gene: TRBV5-1

CDR3aa: ASSERIGQY
len: 9
j_gene: TRBJ2-5
v_gene: TRBV2

CDR3aa: ASSLGLAGGSYEQY
len: 14
j_gene: TRBJ2-7
v_gene: TRBV5-1

CDR3aa: ATSEKTDQPQH
len: 11
j_gene: TRBJ1-5
v_gene: TRBV24-1

CDR3aa: ASLPPVGPSSYNEQF
len: 15
j_gene: TRBJ2-1
v_gene: TRBV28

CDR3aa: ASSFDRYEQY
len: 10
j_gene: TRBJ2-7
v_gene: TRBV7-2

CDR3aa: SVGGGPQETQY
len: 11
j_gene: TRBJ2-5
v_gene: TRBV29-1

CDR3aa: ASSRDRGESYEQY
len: 13
j_gene: TRBJ2-7
v_gene: TRBV2

CDR3aa: ASSQDSEGRGDTQY
len: 14
j_gene: TRBJ2-3
v_gene: TRBV3-1

CDR3aa: ASSLAPYGYT
len: 10
j_gene: TRBJ1-2
v_gene: TRBV7-9

CDR3aa: ASSPSGEGNTEAF
len: 13
j_gene: TRBJ1-1
v_gene: TRBV12-3/TRBV12-4

CDR3aa: ASSLYGPPPQQY
len: 12
j_gene: TRBJ2-7
v_gene: TRBV27

CDR3aa: ASSLRLAGAIDEQY
len: 14
j_gene: TRBJ2-7
v_gene: TRBV7-2

CDR3aa: SAGQGGSYEQY
len: 11
j_gene: TRBJ2-7
v_gene: TRBV29-1

CDR3aa: ASSLTAGELF
len: 10
j_gene: TRBJ2-2
v_gene: TRBV7-9

CDR3aa: ASTGTSRYNEQF
len: 12
j_gene: TRBJ2-1
v_gene: TRBV28

CDR3aa: ASSFGRSNEQF
len: 11
j_gene: TRBJ2-1
v_gene: TRBV12-3/TRBV12-4

CDR3aa: ASGGRNSPLH
len: 10
j_gene: TRBJ1-6
v_gene: TRBV28

CDR3aa: ASSLRNTGGRNEQY
len: 14
j_gene: TRBJ2-7
v_gene: TRBV5-1

CDR3aa: SARDRVTEAF
len: 10
j_gene: TRBJ1-1
v_gene: TRBV20-1

CDR3aa: ASSQGGSTDTQY
len: 12
j_gene: TRBJ2-3
v_gene: TRBV6-2/TRBV6-3

CDR3aa: ASSQGRVEQF
len: 10
j_gene: TRBJ2-1
v_gene: TRBV4-1

CDR3aa: ASSLNNGGFTDTQY
len: 14
j_gene: TRBJ2-3
v_gene: TRBV4-3

CDR3aa: ASSPGGQVTSNQPQH
len: 15
j_gene: TRBJ1-5
v_gene: TRBV18

CDR3aa: ASSRIGSSTDTQY
len: 13
j_gene: TRBJ2-3
v_gene: TRBV28